The clone carrying this TCR beta chain was recorded many times. The antigen remains unidentified. The data were taken from a study of T-cell reconstitution after alpha-beta-depleted transplantation in children. Study-wide results and caveats: The study reportedly traced alpha-beta T cells about two months after transplant to several hundred expanded graft clones.

The library targeted TCRbeta and was prepared with unique molecular identifiers. TCRdb itself ran the PCR reads through MiXCR, one entry per CDR3 protein. The sample records about 590,000 distinct CDR3 sequences, 13% being singletons. The CDR3 has 14 amino acids. Germline V lookup: CDR1 MGHDK, CDR2 SYGVNS. With 6 bases removed from V and 4 bases from J, the gap between germline ends came to 15 bases. The chain carries TRBV25-1 and TRBJ1-1; no clear D gene. Sequenced material: PBMCs, mostly from graft donor cells, taken 360 days after TCRalphabeta/CD19-depleted stem cell transplant. The clonotype was recovered from a male patient younger than 18 who had a stem cell transplant for acute myeloid leukemia, so the T cells may come from the graft donor. The CDR3 DNA is TGTGCCAGCAGCCCCTCCCACATTGGCACTGAAGCTTTCTTT. Its translation is CASSPSHIGTEAFF.